This TCR beta chain was observed in a study of shared clonotypes between healthy human individuals. Study-wide results and caveats: Among donors, the sharing of clonotypes was expected to be influenced by sequencing depth. Estimated richness was generally greater in naive than memory subsets.

Produced via immunoSEQ multiplex PCR; TCRdb's table is partial and in-frame only. The sample gives 1.5 million to 1.9 million clones, around 98% of which show up once; about 0.45% is in the top ten. Comment on this clone: Its antigen is undetermined.

The CD4+ fraction was divided into a CD45RA+ naive subset and a CD45RA-negative memory subset. The germline V gene encodes CDR1 SGHDN and CDR2 FVKESK. V shed 7 bases, J shed 4 bases, and the junction held 6 bases outside the gene matches. The CDR3 has 13 amino acids. The chain recombines TRBV14 with TRBJ1-1, with 7 nucleotides matching TRBD1. The sequenced sample consisted of naive CD4+ T cells sorted from blood. Indicated subset: CD45RA+ positively selected. This receptor was identified in a man aged 25 to 40 in good health. The CDR3 loop reads CASTLGQSTEAFF. The CDR3 DNA is TGTGCCAGCACACTGGGACAGTCCACTGAAGCTTTCTTT.